The 23 T cell receptor beta chains below were found in one sample sequenced in a study of spatial heterogeneity in lung cancer. TCRdb re-called the 5' RACE reads through MiXCR, storing one row per CDR3 protein. The data contain some 1,600 distinct CDR3 sequences, roughly 20% of them singletons. Broader study findings: Tumoral mutation counts were tracked by counts of expanded intratumoral alpha and beta TCRs.

Time point denoted: sample taken at primary tumor resection. These receptors lack a known antigen. The specimen comprised lung tumor tissue, sampled at surgery. The receptors shown here come from a male donor with early-stage non-small cell lung cancer.

This clonotype was seen a few times. The gene calls are TRBV24-1 and TRBJ1-5; D might be TRBD1 (6 bases). Germline CDR1 and CDR2: KGHDR and SFDVKD. The CDR3 extends over 13 amino acids. V dropped 10 bases and J dropped 7 bases, with 16 bases sitting between them. CDR3 region: CATKGGPNQPQHF. For the CDR3, the DNA is TGTGCCACAAAAGGGGGGCCAAACCAGCCCCAGCATTTT.

The chain couples TRBV5-1 to TRBJ2-3; TRBD2 agrees at 10 bases. CDR1 is SGHRS and CDR2 is YFSETQ in the germline V gene. J lost 1 base, V lost 3 bases, and 5 bases had no gene match. The CDR3 spans 16 residues. The CDR3: CASSSQLAGRTDTQYF. The CDR3 DNA is TGCGCCAGCAGCTCCCAACTAGCGGGGCGCACAGATACGCAGTATTTT.

This clonotype is categorized as medium-sized. The gene calls are TRBV5-6 and TRBJ2-3; D may be TRBD2 (6 bases). In germline, CDR1 is SGHDT, CDR2 YYEEEE. Deletions cut 0 bases from V and 1 base from J, with 6 bases between. CDR3 length: 14 amino acids. Here the CDR3 DNA reads TGTGCCAGCAGCTTGGGGGGGGGCACAGATACGCAGTATTTT. Its translation is CASSLGGGTDTQYF.

The rearrangement joins TRBV12-3 or TRBV12-4 to TRBJ2-7; 9 nucleotides agree with TRBD1. J gave up 0 bases and V 5 bases, and 5 bases lay outside the gene matches. This CDR3 is 15 amino acids long. The CDR3 spells CASSRGQGSSYEQYF. CDR3 DNA: TGTGCCAGCAGTCGGGGACAGGGTTCCTCCTACGAGCAGTACTTC.

This clonotype was recorded a few times. The CDR3 nucleotides read TGTGCCTGGAGCGGGGGAAAACAGCCCCAGCATTTT. It yields the protein CAWSGGKQPQHF. This chain uses TRBV30 with TRBJ1-5; D perhaps matches TRBD1 (5 bases). Trimming shortened V by 3 bases and J by 7 bases, and 10 bases separated the two germline ends. CDR3 length: 12 residues. Germline CDR1 is GTSNPN and CDR2 is SVGIG (reference sequence).

This clonotype is medium-sized in the sample. The CDR3 nucleotides are TGTGCCAGCGGGTCGGGGCGAGGGAGGACCGGGGAGCTGTTTTTT. Translation gives CASGSGRGRTGELFF. This chain links TRBV7-9 with TRBJ2-2; possibly TRBD2 for D (6 bases). Germline V CDR1 and CDR2: SEHNR, FQNEAQ (reference sequence). This CDR3 region has 15 residues. V lost 8 bases and J 5 bases, leaving 18 bases between the germline ends.

Relative to its sample, this clonotype is large. The chain uses TRBV3-2 and TRBJ2-7; the table assigns TRBD2, which was not confirmed against the DNA. TRBV3-2 is flagged as a pseudogene. CDR3 length: 15 amino acids. CDR3 nucleotides: TGTGCCAGCAGCCAAGAACCCTCCAGACATTGGGAGCAGTACTTC. This translates into CASSQEPSRHWEQYF.

By share, this clonotype counts as medium-sized. J is TRBJ2-4 and V is TRBV6-2 or TRBV6-3; possibly TRBD1 or TRBD2 for D (5 bases each). The CDR3 runs to 14 residues. The V gene's germline CDR1 is MNHEY and CDR2 SVGEGT. The V and J ends lost 2 bases and 11 bases respectively, with 16 bases between them. CDR3 nucleotides: TGTGCCAGCAGTTACGTCGGGACGACGGGCGTTCAGTACTTC. This sequence encodes CASSYVGTTGVQYF.

This clonotype was seen a few times. This chain uses TRBV5-1 with TRBJ1-1; TRBD1 matches 8 bases. The CDR3 length is 15 residues. The trim removed 4 bases at V and 1 base at J, leaving 6 bases unmatched. CDR1 and CDR2 from the germline V gene are SGHRS and YFSETQ. DNA of the CDR3: TGCGCCAGCAGCCCATGGACAGGGAGGAACACTGAAGCTTTCTTT. Translating it yields CASSPWTGRNTEAFF. Filled out from reference TRBV5-1 and TRBJ1-1, the complete variable domain reads KAGVTQTPRYLIKTRGQQVTLSCSPISGHRSVSWYQQTPGQGLQFLFEYFSETQRNKGNFPGRFSGRQFSNSRSEMNVSTLELGDSALYLCASSPWTGRNTEAFFGQGTRLTVV.

This clonotype rates as large (0.1 to 1%). This chain uses TRBV15 with TRBJ1-5; D might be TRBD1 (5 bases). The CDR3 totals 14 residues. V shed 0 bases and J shed 7 bases, with 10 bases lying between them. CDR1 and CDR2 from the germline V gene are LNHNV and YYDKDF (reference sequence). The CDR3 reads CATSRDLGVQPQHF. CDR3 sequence (DNA): TGTGCCACCAGCAGAGATTTAGGGGTCCAGCCCCAGCATTTT.

This clonotype is deemed medium-sized. The rearrangement links TRBV20-1 to TRBJ2-1; D is perhaps TRBD1 (6 bases). Deletions cut 5 bases from V and 0 bases from J, with 11 bases between. This CDR3 spans 14 amino acids. Germline V gene data show CDR1 as DFQATT and CDR2 as SNEGSKA (reference sequence). CDR3 protein: CSAWDIGSYNEQFF. The CDR3 DNA reads TGCAGTGCTTGGGACATCGGCTCCTACAATGAGCAGTTCTTC.

By sample fraction, this clonotype is medium-sized. J is TRBJ1-5 and V is TRBV10-3; 9 bases align to TRBD1. This CDR3 has 18 residues. V lost 6 bases, J lost 0 bases, and 12 bases stayed unmatched. Looked up from germline, CDR1 is ENHRY and CDR2 is SYGVKD. This CDR3 is CAISAGGTGHYSNQPQHF. CDR3 nucleotide sequence: TGTGCCATCAGCGCCGGCGGGACAGGGCACTATAGCAATCAGCCCCAGCATTTT.

By proportion, this clonotype is medium-sized (0.01 to 0.1%). This chain connects TRBV11-2 to TRBJ2-2, with D perhaps being TRBD1 or TRBD2 (5 bases each). This CDR3 has 15 amino acids. Germline V lookup: CDR1 SGHAT, CDR2 FQNNGV. The germline V and J ends were trimmed by 1 base and 3 bases, with 9 bases remaining between them. The CDR3 loop is CASSLGGVYTGELFF. CDR3 DNA: TGTGCCAGCAGCTTAGGAGGGGTGTACACCGGGGAGCTGTTTTTT.

This clonotype is labeled medium-sized. This sequence joins TRBV7-6 and TRBJ2-3, with 15 nucleotides matching TRBD2. Trimming took 4 bases from V and 5 from J; bases not matched to a gene: 7. The CDR3 extends over 17 amino acids. CDR1 is SGHVS and CDR2 is FNYEAQ in the germline V gene. The CDR3 loop reads CASSWGLAGGLGDTQYF. The CDR3 DNA reads as TGTGCCAGCAGCTGGGGACTAGCGGGGGGCCTCGGAGATACGCAGTATTTT.

This clonotype has only a few counts. The rearrangement uses TRBV11-2 and TRBJ2-1; the match to TRBD1 covers 8 bases. Looked up from germline, CDR1 is SGHAT and CDR2 is FQNNGV. V trimming: 5 bases; J trimming: 8 bases; junction bases outside the gene matches: 8. This CDR3 is 14 amino acids long. The CDR3 bases are TGTGCCAGCAGCCCTCGGACAGGGATAGATGAGCAGTTCTTC. Its translation is CASSPRTGIDEQFF.

This chain connects TRBV10-3 to TRBJ2-6; D is undetermined. Trimming shortened V by 7 bases and J by 1 base, and 8 bases separated the two germline ends. This CDR3 comprises 14 residues. Per germline, CDR1 ENHRY and CDR2 SYGVKD. This CDR3 reads CAITGSSGANVLTF. CDR3 coding DNA: TGTGCCATCACTGGAAGTTCTGGGGCCAACGTCCTGACTTTC.

This clonotype is deemed medium-sized (0.01 to 0.1%). V gene TRBV20-1 combines with J gene TRBJ1-5; the D gene is possibly TRBD1 (6 bases). Trimming removed 5 bases from V and 7 bases from J, with 21 bases in between. Per germline, CDR1 DFQATT and CDR2 SNEGSKA (reference sequence). The CDR3 is made up of 15 amino acids. CDR3 amino acids: CSAVYRAEVTQPQHF. In DNA, the CDR3 is TGCAGTGCTGTCTACAGGGCGGAGGTGACCCAGCCCCAGCATTTT.

The genes are TRBV7-9 and TRBJ1-1, with D unresolved. This CDR3 is 12 amino acids long. V lost 4 bases and J lost 8, with 11 bases in between. The germline gives CDR1 SEHNR, CDR2 FQNEAQ (reference sequence). CDR3: CASSSGRAEAFF. For the CDR3, the DNA is TGTGCCAGCAGCTCTGGGCGAGCAGAAGCTTTCTTT.

In its sample, this clonotype is medium-sized. The chain employs TRBV5-1 and TRBJ2-5; tentative D call: TRBD2 (5 bases). Germline-derived CDR1 and CDR2 are SGHRS and YFSETQ. The CDR3 is made up of 14 amino acids. V lost 1 base, J lost 4 bases, and 11 bases lay in between. For the CDR3, the DNA is TGCGCCAGCAGCTTGAGAGGGCCACCAGAGACCCAGTACTTC. Encoded protein: CASSLRGPPETQYF.

The chain links TRBV6-6 to TRBJ1-2; 8 bases match TRBD1. This CDR3 has 14 amino acids. CDR1 and CDR2 from the germline V gene are MNHNY and SVGAGI (reference sequence). V shed 0 bases and J 6 bases; nucleotides not matched to a gene: 3. The CDR3 here is CASSYSGQGDGYTF. Here the CDR3 DNA reads TGTGCCAGCAGTTACTCAGGACAGGGCGATGGCTACACCTTC.

This clonotype is medium-sized within its sample. The chain uses TRBV7-3 and TRBJ1-4; D is unresolved. The CDR3 is 16 amino acids. V lost 2 bases to trimming and J lost 2 bases, with 12 bases between them. Germline CDR1 is SGHTA and CDR2 is FQGTGA. The CDR3 spells CASSLLLRRTNEKLFF. In DNA form, the CDR3 reads TGTGCCAGCAGCTTACTTTTGCGACGGACTAATGAAAAACTGTTTTTT.

This clonotype counts as medium-sized. CDR3 sequence (DNA): TGTGCCAGCGGACGGTCAAGGGGGGAGACCCAGTACTTC. Protein: CASGRSRGETQYF. V and J are TRBV2 and TRBJ2-5; maybe TRBD1 (6 bases). There are 13 residues in the CDR3. Per germline, CDR1 SNHLY and CDR2 FYNNEI. V shed 8 bases and J shed 5 bases, with 15 bases lying between them.

Judged by abundance, this clonotype is medium-sized. V is TRBV7-9 and J is TRBJ2-2, with 9 bases identical to TRBD1. The germline V gene has CDR1 SEHNR and CDR2 FQNEAQ (reference sequence). J was trimmed by 3 bases and V by 9 bases; bases with no gene match: 5. The length of the CDR3 is 14 residues. In nucleotides, the CDR3 is TGTGCCAGTCGGACAGGGGCTTACACCGGGGAGCTGTTTTTT. Amino acids: CASRTGAYTGELFF.